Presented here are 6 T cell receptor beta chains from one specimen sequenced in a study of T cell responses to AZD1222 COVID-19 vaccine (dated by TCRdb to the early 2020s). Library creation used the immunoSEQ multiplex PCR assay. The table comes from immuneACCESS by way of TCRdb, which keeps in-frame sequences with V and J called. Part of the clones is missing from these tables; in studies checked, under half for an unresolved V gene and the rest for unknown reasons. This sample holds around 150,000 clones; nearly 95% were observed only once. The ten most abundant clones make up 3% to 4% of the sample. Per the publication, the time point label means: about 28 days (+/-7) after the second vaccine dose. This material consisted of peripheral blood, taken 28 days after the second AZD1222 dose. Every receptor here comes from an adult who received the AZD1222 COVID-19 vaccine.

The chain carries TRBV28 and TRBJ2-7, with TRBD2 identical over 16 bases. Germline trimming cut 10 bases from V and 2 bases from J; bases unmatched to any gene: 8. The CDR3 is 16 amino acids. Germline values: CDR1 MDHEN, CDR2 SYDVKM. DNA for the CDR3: TGTGCCATCTCGGGACTAGCGGGAGGGCCAACCTACGAGCAGTACTTC. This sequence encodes CAISGLAGGPTYEQYF.

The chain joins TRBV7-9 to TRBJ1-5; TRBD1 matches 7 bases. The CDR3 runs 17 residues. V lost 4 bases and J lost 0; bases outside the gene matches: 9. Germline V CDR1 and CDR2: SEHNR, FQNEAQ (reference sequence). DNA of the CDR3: TGTGCCAGCAGCTCGTCCCGGGACAGATATAGCAATCAGCCCCAGCATTTT. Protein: CASSSSRDRYSNQPQHF. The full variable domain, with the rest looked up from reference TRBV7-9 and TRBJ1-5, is DTGVSQNPRHKITKRGQNVTFRCDPISEHNRLYWYRQTLGQGPEFLTYFQNEAQLEKSRLLSDRFSAERPKGSFSTLEIQRTEQGDSAMYLCASSSSRDRYSNQPQHFGDGTRLSIL.

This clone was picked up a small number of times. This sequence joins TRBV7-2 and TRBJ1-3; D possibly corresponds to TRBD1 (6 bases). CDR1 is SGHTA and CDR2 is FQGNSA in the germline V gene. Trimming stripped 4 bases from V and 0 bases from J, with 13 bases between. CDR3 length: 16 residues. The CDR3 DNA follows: TGTGCCAGCAGCTCCAACCGAGGGGGCTCTGGAAACACCATATATTTT. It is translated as CASSSNRGGSGNTIYF.

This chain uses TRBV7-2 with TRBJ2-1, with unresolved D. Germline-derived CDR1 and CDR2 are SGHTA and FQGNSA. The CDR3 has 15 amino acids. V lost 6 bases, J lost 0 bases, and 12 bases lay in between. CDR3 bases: TGTGCCAGCAGTCATGACTCGAGCTCCTACAATGAGCAGTTCTTC. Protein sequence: CASSHDSSSYNEQFF. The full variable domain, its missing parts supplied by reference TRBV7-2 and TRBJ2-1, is GAGVSQSPSNKVTEKGKDVELRCDPISGHTALYWYRQSLGQGLEFLIYFQGNSAPDKSGLPSDRFSAERTGGSVSTLTIQRTQQEDSAVYLCASSHDSSSYNEQFFGPGTRLTVL.

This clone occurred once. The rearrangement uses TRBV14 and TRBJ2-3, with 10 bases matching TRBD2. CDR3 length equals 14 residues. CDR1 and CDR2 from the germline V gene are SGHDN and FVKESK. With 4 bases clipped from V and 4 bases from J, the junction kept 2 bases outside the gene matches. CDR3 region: CASSRAGGADTQYF. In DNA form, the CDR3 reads TGTGCCAGCAGCCGAGCGGGAGGGGCAGATACGCAGTATTTT.

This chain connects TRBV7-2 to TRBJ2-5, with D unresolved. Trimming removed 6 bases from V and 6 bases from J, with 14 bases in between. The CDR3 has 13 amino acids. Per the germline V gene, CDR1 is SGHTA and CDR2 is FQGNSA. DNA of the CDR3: TGTGCCAGCAGTAAAATGACCGCCCAGACCCAGTACTTC. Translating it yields CASSKMTAQTQYF.